These 3 T cell receptor beta chains were all obtained from the same sample, sequenced in a study of blood T cell repertoires in COVID-19. TCRdb keeps only in-frame clones here, not all; method: immunoSEQ multiplex PCR. The sample has 200,000 to 250,000 clones; approximately 88% are singletons. Sequenced: PBMCs or T cells enriched from blood (not recorded which). The receptors were sampled from a woman in her 30s who had been exposed to COVID-19.

The chain has TRBV11-3 and TRBJ2-1, with D possibly matching TRBD1 (6 bases). This CDR3 comprises 15 residues. V was trimmed by 3 bases and J by 3 bases, leaving 12 bases between them. Germline V CDR1 and CDR2: SGHNT, YENEEA. This CDR3 reads CASSLQGKDYNEQFF. The CDR3 region has the DNA TGTGCCAGCAGCTTGCAGGGGAAGGACTACAATGAGCAGTTCTTC.

The V call is TRBV18, the J call TRBJ1-2, with TRBD1 matching 11 bases. Germline loops: CDR1 KGHSH, CDR2 LQKENI. Trimming at V came to 3 bases and at J to 3 bases, leaving 15 bases not matched to a gene. The CDR3 runs 19 residues. This chain's CDR3 is CASSPRKWGQGGVDYGYTF. Written as DNA, the CDR3 is TGTGCCAGCTCACCCCGAAAATGGGGACAGGGGGGTGTGGACTATGGCTACACCTTC.

This clone was seen only a few times. The V gene is TRBV2, the J gene TRBJ1-6, with 7 bases lining up with TRBD1. J lost 9 bases, V lost 1 base, and 3 bases had no gene match. This CDR3 region has 14 residues. Germline values: CDR1 SNHLY, CDR2 FYNNEI. This CDR3 is CASSEGRGISPLHF. Here the CDR3 DNA reads TGTGCCAGCAGTGAAGGCAGGGGGATTTCACCCCTCCACTTT.